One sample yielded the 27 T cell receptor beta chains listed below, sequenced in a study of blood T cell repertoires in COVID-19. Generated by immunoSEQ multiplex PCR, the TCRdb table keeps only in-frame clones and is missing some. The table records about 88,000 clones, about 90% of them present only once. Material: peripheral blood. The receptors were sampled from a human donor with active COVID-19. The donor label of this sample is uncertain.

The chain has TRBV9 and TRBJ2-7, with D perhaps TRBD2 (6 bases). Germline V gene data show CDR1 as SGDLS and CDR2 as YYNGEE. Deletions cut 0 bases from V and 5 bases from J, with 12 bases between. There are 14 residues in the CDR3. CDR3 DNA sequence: TGTGCCAGCAGCGTAGGCGGGGTGGGGAACGAGCAGTACTTC. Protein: CASSVGGVGNEQYF.

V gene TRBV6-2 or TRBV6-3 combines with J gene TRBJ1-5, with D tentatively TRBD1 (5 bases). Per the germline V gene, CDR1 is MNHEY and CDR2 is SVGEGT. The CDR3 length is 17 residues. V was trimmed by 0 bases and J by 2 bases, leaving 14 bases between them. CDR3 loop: CASSYSGLPRGNQPQHF. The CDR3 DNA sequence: TGTGCCAGCAGTTACTCCGGGCTCCCCAGGGGCAATCAGCCCCAGCATTTT.

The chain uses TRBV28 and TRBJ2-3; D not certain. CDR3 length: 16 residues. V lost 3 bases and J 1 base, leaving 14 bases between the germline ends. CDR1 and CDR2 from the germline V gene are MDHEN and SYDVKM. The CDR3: CASSFGDLGGTDTQYF. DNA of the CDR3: TGTGCCAGCAGTTTTGGAGATCTTGGAGGCACAGATACGCAGTATTTT.

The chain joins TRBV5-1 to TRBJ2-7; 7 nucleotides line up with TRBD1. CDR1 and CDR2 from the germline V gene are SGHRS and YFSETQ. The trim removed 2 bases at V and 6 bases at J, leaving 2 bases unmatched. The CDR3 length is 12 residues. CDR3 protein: CASSFTGAEQYF. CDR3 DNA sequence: TGCGCCAGCAGCTTTACAGGGGCCGAGCAGTACTTC.

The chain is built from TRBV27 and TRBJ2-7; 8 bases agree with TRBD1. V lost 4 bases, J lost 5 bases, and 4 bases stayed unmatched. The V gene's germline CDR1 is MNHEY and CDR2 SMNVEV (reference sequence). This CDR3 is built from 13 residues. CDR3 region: CASSSDRVHEQYF. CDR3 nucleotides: TGTGCCAGCAGTTCGGACAGGGTTCACGAGCAGTACTTC.

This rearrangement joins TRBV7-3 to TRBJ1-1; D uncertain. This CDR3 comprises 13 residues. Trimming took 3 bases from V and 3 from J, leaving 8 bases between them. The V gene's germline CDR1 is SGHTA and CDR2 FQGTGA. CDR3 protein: CASSLGEDTEAFF. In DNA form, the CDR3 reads TGTGCCAGCAGCTTGGGAGAGGACACTGAAGCTTTCTTT.

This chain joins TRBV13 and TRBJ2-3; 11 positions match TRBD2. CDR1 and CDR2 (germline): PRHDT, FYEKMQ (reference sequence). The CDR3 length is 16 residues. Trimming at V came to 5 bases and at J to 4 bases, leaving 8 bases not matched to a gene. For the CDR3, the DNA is TGTGCCAGCAGCGAAAGAACTAGCGGGGGCCCAGATACGCAGTATTTT. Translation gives CASSERTSGGPDTQYF.

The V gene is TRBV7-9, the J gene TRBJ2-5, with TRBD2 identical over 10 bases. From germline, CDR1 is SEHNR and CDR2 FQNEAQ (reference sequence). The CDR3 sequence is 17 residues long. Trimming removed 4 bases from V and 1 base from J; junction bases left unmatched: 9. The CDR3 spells CASSSIDERGGQETQYF. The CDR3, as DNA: TGTGCCAGCAGCTCAATCGACGAGCGGGGGGGCCAAGAGACCCAGTACTTC.

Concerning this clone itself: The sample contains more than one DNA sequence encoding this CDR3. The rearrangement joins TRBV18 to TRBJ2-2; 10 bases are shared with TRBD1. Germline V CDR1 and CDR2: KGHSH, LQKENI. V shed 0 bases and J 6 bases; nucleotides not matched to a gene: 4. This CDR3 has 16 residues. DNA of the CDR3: TGTGCCAGCTCACCACCCGGGACAGGGGATCCCGGGGAGCTGTTTTTT. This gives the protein CASSPPGTGDPGELFF. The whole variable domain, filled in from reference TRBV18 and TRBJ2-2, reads NAGVMQNPRHLVRRRGQEARLRCSPMKGHSHVYWYRQLPEEGLKFMVYLQKENIIDESGMPKERFSAEFPKEGPSILRIQQVVRGDSAAYFCASSPPGTGDPGELFFGEGSRLTVL.

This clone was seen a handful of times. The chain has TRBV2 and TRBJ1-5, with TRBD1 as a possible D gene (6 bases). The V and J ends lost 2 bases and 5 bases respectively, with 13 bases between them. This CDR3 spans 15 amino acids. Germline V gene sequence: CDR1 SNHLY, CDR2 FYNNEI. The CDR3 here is CASSESQGSYQPQHF. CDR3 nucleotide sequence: TGTGCCAGCAGTGAAAGCCAGGGGAGCTATCAGCCCCAGCATTTT.

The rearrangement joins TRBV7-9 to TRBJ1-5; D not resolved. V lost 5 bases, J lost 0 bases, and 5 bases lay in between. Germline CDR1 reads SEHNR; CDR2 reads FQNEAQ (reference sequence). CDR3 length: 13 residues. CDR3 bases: TGTGCCAGCAGCCACTATAGCAATCAGCCCCAGCATTTT. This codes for CASSHYSNQPQHF.

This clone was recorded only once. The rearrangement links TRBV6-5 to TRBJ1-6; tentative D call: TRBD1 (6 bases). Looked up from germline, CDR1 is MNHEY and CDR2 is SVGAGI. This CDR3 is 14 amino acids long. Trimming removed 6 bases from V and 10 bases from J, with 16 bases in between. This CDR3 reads CASRKGVWESPLHF. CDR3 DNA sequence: TGTGCCAGCAGGAAGGGGGTTTGGGAATCACCCCTCCACTTT.

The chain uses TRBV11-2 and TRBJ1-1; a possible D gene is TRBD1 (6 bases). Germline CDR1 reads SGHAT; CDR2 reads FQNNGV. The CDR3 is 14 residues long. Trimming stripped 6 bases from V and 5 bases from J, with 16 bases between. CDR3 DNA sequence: TGTGCCAGCAGTTCCCCCAGGGGCGGGACTGAAGCTTTCTTT. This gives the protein CASSSPRGGTEAFF. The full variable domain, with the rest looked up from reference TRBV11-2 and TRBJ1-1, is EAGVAQSPRYKIIEKRQSVAFWCNPISGHATLYWYQQILGQGPKLLIQFQNNGVVDDSQLPKDRFSAERLKGVDSTLKIQPAKLEDSAVYLCASSSPRGGTEAFFGQGTRLTVV.

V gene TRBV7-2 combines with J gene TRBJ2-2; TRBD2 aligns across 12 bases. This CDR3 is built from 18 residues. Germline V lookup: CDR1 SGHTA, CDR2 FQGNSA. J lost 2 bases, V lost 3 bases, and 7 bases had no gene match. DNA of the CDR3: TGTGCCAGCAGCTTGCTTGCTAGCGGGGGGGATAACACCGGGGAGCTGTTTTTT. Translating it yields CASSLLASGGDNTGELFF.

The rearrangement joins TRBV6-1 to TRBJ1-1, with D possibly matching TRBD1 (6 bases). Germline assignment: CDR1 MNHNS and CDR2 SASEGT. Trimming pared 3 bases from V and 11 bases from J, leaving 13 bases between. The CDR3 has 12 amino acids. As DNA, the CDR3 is TGTGCCAGCAGTGACCGGGGGGCCGGGGCTTTCTTT. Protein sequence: CASSDRGAGAFF.

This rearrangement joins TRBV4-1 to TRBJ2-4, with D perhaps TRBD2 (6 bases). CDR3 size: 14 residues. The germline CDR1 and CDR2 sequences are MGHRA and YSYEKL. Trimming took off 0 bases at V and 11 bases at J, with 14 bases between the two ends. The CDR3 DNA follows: TGCGCCAGCAGCCAAGAAACCGGACTACCAGTTCAGTACTTC. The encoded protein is CASSQETGLPVQYF.

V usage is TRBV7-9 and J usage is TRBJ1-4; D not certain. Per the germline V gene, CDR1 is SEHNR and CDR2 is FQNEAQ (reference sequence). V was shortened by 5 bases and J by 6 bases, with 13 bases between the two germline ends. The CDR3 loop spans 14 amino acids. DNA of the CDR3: TGTGCCAGCAGCATCGATGCGGCGGATGAAAAACTGTTTTTT. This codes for CASSIDAADEKLFF. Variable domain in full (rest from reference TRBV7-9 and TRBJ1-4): DTGVSQNPRHKITKRGQNVTFRCDPISEHNRLYWYRQTLGQGPEFLTYFQNEAQLEKSRLLSDRFSAERPKGSFSTLEIQRTEQGDSAMYLCASSIDAADEKLFFGSGTQLSVL.

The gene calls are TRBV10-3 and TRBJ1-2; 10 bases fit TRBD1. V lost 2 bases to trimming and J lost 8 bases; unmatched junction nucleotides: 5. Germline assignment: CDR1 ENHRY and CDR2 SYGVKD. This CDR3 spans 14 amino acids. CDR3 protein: CAISEGDRGKGYTF. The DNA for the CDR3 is TGTGCCATCAGTGAGGGGGACAGGGGCAAAGGCTACACCTTC.

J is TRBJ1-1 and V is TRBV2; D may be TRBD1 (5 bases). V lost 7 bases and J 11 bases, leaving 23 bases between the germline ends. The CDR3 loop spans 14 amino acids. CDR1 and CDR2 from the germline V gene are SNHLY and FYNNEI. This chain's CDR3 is CASTPGLTVTGAFF. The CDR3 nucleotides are TGTGCCAGCACCCCGGGACTCACTGTGACGGGCGCTTTCTTT.

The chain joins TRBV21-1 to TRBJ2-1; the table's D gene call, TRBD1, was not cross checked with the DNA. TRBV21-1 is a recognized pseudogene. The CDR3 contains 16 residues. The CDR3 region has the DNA TGTGCCAGCAGCACGTTTAGGGGGACAGATTACAATGAGCAGTTCTTC. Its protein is CASSTFRGTDYNEQFF.

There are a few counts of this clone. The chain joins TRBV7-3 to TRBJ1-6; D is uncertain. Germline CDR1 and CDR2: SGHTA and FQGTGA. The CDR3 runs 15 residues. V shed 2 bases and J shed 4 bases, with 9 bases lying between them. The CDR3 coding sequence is TGTGCCAGCAGCTTAGGGCAGTCGTATAATTCACCCCTCCACTTT. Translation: CASSLGQSYNSPLHF.

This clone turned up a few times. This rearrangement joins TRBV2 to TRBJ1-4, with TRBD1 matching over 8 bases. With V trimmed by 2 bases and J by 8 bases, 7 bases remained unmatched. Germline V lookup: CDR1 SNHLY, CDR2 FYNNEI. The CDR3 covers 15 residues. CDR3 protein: CASSESVTGVEKLFF. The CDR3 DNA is TGTGCCAGCAGTGAAAGTGTGACAGGGGTAGAAAAACTGTTTTTT.

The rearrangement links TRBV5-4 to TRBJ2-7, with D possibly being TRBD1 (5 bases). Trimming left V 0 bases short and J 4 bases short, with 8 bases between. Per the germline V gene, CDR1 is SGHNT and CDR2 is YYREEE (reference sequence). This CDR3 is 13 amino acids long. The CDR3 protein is CASSLDRSYEQYF. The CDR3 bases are TGTGCCAGCAGCTTGGACAGGAGTTACGAGCAGTACTTC.

CDR3 protein: CATSESRLAGPGELFF. The CDR3 DNA sequence: TGTGCCACCAGTGAATCCCGACTAGCGGGGCCCGGGGAGCTGTTTTTT. The rearrangement links TRBV24-1 to TRBJ2-2; 11 bases are a match to TRBD2. From germline, CDR1 is KGHDR and CDR2 SFDVKD. The CDR3 sequence is 16 residues long. V shed 4 bases and J 6 bases; nucleotides not matched to a gene: 6.

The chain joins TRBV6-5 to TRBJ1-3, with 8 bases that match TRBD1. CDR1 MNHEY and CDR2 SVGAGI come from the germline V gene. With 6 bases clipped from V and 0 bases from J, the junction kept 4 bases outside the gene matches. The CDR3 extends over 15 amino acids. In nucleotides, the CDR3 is TGTGCCAGCAGGCGGACAGGGATCTCTGGAAACACCATATATTTT. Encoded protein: CASRRTGISGNTIYF.

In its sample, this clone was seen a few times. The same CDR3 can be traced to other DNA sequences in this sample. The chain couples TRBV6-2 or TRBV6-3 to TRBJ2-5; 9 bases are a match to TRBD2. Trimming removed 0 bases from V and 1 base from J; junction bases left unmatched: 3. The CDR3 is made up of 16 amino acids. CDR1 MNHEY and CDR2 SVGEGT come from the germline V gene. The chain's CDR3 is CASSYSASGVQETQYF. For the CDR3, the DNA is TGTGCCAGCAGTTACTCAGCTAGCGGGGTCCAAGAGACCCAGTACTTC.

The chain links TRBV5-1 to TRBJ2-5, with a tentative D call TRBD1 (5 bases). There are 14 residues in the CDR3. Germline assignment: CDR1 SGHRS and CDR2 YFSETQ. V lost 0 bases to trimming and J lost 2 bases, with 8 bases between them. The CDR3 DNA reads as TGCGCCAGCAGCTTGGCCCAGGGACAAGAGACCCAGTACTTC. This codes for CASSLAQGQETQYF.